This T cell receptor beta chain originates from a study of naive and memory T cell subsets. As regards this clonotype: Antigen unknown.

General study findings and limits: Naive repertoires, especially CD8, held a few larger clonotypes, possibly memory cells re-expressing CD45RA. In naive cells, over 85% of TCR sequences were seen only once.

Separate alpha and beta amplification began at the second PCR step. J lost 3 bases, V lost 5 bases, and 11 bases had no gene match. The CDR3 loop spans 15 amino acids. Germline loops: CDR1 DFQATT, CDR2 SNEGSKA (reference sequence). Two oligonucleotides, mixed equimolar, formed the beta constant-region primer covering TRBC1 and TRBC2. Nested alpha and beta constant-region primers with the SP2 primer drove four PCR rounds on ligated cDNA. An oligonucleotide with the SP2 primer and a 12-nucleotide UMI was ligated to the cDNA 3' end. TCRdb itself ran the UMI-ligation and nested PCR reads through MiXCR, one entry per CDR3 protein. The data contain about 90,000 distinct CDR3 sequences, around 11% of them singletons.

Material for sequencing was naive CD4+ T cells from blood. The chain links TRBV20-1 to TRBJ1-1; TRBD1 matches 8 bases. The receptor comes from a human donor in good health. DNA of the CDR3: TGCAGTGCTGAACATACGACAGGGGCTTACACTGAAGCTTTCTTT. This encodes CSAEHTTGAYTEAFF.